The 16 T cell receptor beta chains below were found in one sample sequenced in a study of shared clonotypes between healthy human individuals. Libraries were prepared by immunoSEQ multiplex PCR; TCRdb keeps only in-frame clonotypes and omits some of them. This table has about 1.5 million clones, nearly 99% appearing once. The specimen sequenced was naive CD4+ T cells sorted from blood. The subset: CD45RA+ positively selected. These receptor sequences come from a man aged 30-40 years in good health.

As DNA, the CDR3 is TGCAGCGTTGTTGGGCGAGCGTACAATGAGCAGTTCTTC. Translated: CSVVGRAYNEQFF. The chain recombines TRBV29-1 with TRBJ2-1; D not certain. In germline, CDR1 is SQVTM, CDR2 ANQGSEA. V lost 4 bases to trimming and J lost 4 bases, with 11 bases between them. This CDR3 has 13 amino acids.

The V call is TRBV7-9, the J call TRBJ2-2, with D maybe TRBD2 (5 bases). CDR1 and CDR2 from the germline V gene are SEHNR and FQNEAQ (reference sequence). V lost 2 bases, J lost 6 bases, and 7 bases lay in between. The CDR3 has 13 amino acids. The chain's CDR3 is CASSLSGSGELFF. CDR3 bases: TGTGCCAGCAGCTTATCGGGGTCCGGGGAGCTGTTTTTT.

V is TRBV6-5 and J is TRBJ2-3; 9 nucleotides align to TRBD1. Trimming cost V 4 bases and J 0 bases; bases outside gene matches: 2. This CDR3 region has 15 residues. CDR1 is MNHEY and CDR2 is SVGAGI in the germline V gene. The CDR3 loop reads CASSLQGASTDTQYF. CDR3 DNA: TGTGCCAGCAGTTTACAGGGGGCGAGCACAGATACGCAGTATTTT.

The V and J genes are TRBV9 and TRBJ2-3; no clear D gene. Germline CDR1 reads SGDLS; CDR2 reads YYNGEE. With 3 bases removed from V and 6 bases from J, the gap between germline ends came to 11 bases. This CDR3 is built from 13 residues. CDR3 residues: CASSALGGDTQYF. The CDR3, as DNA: TGTGCCAGCAGCGCCCTCGGTGGGGATACGCAGTATTTT.

This CDR3 is CASSPHPGDNTGELFF. The CDR3 nucleotides read TGTGCCAGCAGCCCCCACCCGGGCGATAACACCGGGGAGCTGTTTTTT. The gene calls are TRBV7-7 and TRBJ2-2, with D unclear. The germline gives CDR1 SSHAT, CDR2 FNYEAQ (reference sequence). The CDR3 is 16 amino acids. V shed 5 bases and J shed 2 bases, with 15 bases lying between them.

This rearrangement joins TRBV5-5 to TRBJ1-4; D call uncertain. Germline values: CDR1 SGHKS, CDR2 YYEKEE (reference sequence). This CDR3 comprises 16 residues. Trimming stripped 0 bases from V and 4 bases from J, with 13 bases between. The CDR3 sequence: CASSLDLGYGNEKLFF. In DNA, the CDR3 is TGTGCCAGCAGCTTGGACCTAGGGTATGGTAATGAAAAACTGTTTTTT.

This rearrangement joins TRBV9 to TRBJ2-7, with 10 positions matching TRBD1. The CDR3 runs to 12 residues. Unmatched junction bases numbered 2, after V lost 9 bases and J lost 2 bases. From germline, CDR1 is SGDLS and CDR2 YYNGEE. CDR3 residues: CATGQGAYEQYF. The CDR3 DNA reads TGTGCCACAGGACAGGGGGCCTACGAGCAGTACTTC.

The CDR3 nucleotides are TGTGCCAGCAGCTTGTTTTCTCTGGAGCAGTTCTTC. Translation gives CASSLFSLEQFF. The rearrangement joins TRBV5-6 to TRBJ2-1; D gene ambiguous. Per germline, CDR1 SGHDT and CDR2 YYEEEE. V was trimmed by 1 base and J by 10 bases, leaving 9 bases between them. This CDR3 is built from 12 residues.

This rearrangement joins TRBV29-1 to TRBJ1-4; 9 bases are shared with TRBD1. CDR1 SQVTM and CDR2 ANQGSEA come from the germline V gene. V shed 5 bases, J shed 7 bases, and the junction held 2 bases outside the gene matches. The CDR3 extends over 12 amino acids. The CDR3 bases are TGCAGCGTTTTGGACAGGGGTGAAAAACTGTTTTTT. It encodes CSVLDRGEKLFF.

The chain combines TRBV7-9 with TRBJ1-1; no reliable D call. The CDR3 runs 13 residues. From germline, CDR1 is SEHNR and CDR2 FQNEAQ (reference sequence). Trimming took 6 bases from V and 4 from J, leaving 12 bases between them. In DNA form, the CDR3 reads TGTGCCAGCAGTCCCGGACGGATCACTGAAGCTTTCTTT. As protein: CASSPGRITEAFF.

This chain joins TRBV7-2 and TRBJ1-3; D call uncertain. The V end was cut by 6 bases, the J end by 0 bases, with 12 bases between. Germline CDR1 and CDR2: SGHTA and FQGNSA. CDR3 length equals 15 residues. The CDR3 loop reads CASSHTVTSGNTIYF. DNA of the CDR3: TGTGCCAGCAGTCATACAGTCACCTCTGGAAACACCATATATTTT.

CDR3 coding DNA: TGTGCCAGCAGCTTTTGGGGATCCGTTAACTATGGCTACACCTTC. Amino acids: CASSFWGSVNYGYTF. The V gene is TRBV11-2, the J gene TRBJ1-2; D unclear. Germline V CDR1 and CDR2: SGHAT, FQNNGV. The CDR3 spans 15 residues. The V end was cut by 3 bases, the J end by 1 base, with 12 bases between. The full variable domain, in which reference TRBV11-2 and TRBJ1-2 provide the parts outside the CDR3, is EAGVAQSPRYKIIEKRQSVAFWCNPISGHATLYWYQQILGQGPKLLIQFQNNGVVDDSQLPKDRFSAERLKGVDSTLKIQPAKLEDSAVYLCASSFWGSVNYGYTFGSGTRLTVV.

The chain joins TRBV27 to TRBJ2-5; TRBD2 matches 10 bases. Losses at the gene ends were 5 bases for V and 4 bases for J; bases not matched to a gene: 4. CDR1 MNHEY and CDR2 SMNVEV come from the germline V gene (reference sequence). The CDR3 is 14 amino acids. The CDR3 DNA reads TGTGCCAGCAGTAGCCTAGCGGGAGTAGAGACCCAGTACTTC. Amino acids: CASSSLAGVETQYF.

The CDR3 nucleotides read TGCGCCAGCAGCCTCCGGATAGGGAACACCGGGGAGCTGTTTTTT. Its translation is CASSLRIGNTGELFF. V and J are TRBV4-1 and TRBJ2-2; D not resolved. Germline values: CDR1 MGHRA, CDR2 YSYEKL. Trimming pared 4 bases from V and 1 base from J, leaving 10 bases between. CDR3 size: 15 residues.

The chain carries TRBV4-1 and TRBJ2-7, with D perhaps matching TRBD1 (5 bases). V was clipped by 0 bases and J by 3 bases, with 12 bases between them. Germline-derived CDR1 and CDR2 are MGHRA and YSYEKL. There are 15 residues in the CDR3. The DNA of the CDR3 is TGCGCCAGCAGCCAAGATGTCGCAGGGAACTACGAGCAGTACTTC. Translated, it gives CASSQDVAGNYEQYF.

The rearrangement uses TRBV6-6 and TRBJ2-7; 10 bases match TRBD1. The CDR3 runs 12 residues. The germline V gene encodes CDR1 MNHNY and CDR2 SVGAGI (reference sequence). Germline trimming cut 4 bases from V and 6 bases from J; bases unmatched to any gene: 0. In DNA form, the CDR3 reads TGTGCCAGCAGTTGGGACAGGGGCGAGCAGTACTTC. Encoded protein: CASSWDRGEQYF.